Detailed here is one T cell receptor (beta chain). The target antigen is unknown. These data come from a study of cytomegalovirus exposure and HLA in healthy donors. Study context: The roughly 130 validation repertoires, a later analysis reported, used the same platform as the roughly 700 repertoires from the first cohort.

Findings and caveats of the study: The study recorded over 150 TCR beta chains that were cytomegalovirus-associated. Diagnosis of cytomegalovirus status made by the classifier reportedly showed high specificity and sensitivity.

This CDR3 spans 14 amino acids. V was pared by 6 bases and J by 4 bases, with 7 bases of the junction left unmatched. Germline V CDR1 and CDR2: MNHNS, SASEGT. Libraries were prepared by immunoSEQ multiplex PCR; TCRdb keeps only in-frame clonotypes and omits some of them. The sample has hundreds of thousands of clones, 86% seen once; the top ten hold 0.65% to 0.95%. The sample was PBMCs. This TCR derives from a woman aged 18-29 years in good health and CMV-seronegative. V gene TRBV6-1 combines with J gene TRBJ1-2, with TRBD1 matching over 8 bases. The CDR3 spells CASRSTGGSYGYTF. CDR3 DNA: TGTGCCAGCAGGAGTACAGGGGGATCCTATGGCTACACCTTC.